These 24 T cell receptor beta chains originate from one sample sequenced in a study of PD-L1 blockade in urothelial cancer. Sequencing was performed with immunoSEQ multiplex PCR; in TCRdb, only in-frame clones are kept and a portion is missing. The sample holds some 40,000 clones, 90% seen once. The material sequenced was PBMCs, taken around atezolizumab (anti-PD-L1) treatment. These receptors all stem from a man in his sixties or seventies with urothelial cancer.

The chain's CDR3 is CASSVDDEQYF. The CDR3 region has the DNA TGTGCCAGCAGTGTAGATGACGAGCAGTACTTC. This chain links TRBV25-1 with TRBJ2-7; D is unresolved. Per germline, CDR1 MGHDK and CDR2 SYGVNS. The V and J ends lost 4 bases and 5 bases respectively, with 6 bases between them. This CDR3 contains 11 residues.

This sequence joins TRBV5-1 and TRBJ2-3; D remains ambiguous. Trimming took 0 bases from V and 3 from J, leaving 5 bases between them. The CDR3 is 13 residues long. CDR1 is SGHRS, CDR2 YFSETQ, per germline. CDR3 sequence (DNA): TGCGCCAGCAGCTTGGCGGAGACAGATACGCAGTATTTT. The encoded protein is CASSLAETDTQYF.

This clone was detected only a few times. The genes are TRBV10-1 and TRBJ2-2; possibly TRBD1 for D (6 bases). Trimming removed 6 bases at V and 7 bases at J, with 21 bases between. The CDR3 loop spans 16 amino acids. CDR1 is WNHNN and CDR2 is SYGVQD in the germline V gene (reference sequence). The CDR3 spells CASSPRAAGAGGELFF. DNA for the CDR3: TGCGCCAGCAGCCCAAGGGCGGCAGGGGCTGGCGGGGAGCTGTTTTTT.

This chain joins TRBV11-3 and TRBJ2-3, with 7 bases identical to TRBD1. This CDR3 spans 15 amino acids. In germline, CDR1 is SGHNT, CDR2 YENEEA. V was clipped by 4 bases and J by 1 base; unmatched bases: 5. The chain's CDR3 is CASSSSGTGTDTQYF. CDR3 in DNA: TGTGCCAGCAGCTCATCCGGGACAGGCACAGATACGCAGTATTTT.

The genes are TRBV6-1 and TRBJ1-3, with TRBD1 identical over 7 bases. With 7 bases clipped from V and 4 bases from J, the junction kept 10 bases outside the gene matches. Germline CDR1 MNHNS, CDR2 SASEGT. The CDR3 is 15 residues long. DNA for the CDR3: TGTGCCAGCACTCTACAGACAGGGCACGGAAACACCATATATTTT. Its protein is CASTLQTGHGNTIYF.

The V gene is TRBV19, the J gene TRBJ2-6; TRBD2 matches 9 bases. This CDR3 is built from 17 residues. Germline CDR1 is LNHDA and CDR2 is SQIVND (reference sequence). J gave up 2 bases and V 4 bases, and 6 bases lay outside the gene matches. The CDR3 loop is CASSTHLAGAGANVLTF. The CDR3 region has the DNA TGTGCCAGTAGTACCCATTTAGCGGGAGCTGGGGCCAACGTCCTGACTTTC.

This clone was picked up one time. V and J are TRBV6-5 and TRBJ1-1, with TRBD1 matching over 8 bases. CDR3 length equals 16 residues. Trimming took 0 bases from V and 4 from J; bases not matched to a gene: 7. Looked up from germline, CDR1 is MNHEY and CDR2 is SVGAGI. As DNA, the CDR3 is TGTGCCAGCAGTTACTCCGGCAGGGGGCAGAGCACTGAAGCTTTCTTT. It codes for CASSYSGRGQSTEAFF.

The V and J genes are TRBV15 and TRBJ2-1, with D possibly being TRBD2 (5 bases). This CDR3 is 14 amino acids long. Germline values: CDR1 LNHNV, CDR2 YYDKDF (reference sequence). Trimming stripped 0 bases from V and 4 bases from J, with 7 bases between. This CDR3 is CATSRDEGYNEQFF. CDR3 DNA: TGTGCCACCAGCAGAGATGAGGGATACAATGAGCAGTTCTTC.

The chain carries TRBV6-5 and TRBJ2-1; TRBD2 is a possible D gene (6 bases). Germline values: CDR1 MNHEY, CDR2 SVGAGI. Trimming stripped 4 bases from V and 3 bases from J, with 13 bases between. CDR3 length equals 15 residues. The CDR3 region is CASSSGLLLYNEQFF. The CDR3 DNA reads TGTGCCAGCAGTTCGGGACTCCTTCTCTACAATGAGCAGTTCTTC.

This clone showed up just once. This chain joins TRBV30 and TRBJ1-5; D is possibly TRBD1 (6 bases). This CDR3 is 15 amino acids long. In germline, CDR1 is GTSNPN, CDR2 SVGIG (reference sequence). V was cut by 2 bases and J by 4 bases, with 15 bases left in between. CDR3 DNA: TGTGCCTGGAGTCCGACCTTCAGGGGAAATCAGCCCCAGCATTTT. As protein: CAWSPTFRGNQPQHF.

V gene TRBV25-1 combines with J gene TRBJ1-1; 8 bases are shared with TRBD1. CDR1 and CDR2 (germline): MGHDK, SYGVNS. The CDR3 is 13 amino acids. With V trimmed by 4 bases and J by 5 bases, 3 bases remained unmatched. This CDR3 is CASSGTGKTEAFF. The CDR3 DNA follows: TGTGCCAGCAGTGGGACAGGGAAAACTGAAGCTTTCTTT.

The CDR3 reads CASGGGGSLDTQYF. The DNA of the CDR3 is TGTGCCAGCGGGGGAGGGGGTTCGTTGGATACGCAGTATTTT. The chain combines TRBV9 with TRBJ2-3; TRBD2 is a possible D gene (7 bases). The CDR3 runs to 14 residues. Germline V CDR1 and CDR2: SGDLS, YYNGEE. V lost 7 bases and J lost 6, with 18 bases in between. Filled out from reference TRBV9 and TRBJ2-3, the complete variable domain reads DSGVTQTPKHLITATGQRVTLRCSPRSGDLSVYWYQQSLDQGLQFLIQYYNGEERAKGNILERFSAQQFPDLHSELNLSSLELGDSALYFCASGGGGSLDTQYFGPGTRLTVL.

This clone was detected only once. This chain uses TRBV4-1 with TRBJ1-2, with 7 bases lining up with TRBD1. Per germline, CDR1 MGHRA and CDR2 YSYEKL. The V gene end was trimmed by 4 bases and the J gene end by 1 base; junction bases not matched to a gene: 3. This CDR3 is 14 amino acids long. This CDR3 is CASSPDRFNYGYTF. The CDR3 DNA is TGCGCCAGCAGCCCGGACAGGTTTAACTATGGCTACACCTTC.

CDR3 bases: TGTGCCAGCAGCCGGGACTCAGGGGGTGGCTACACCTTC. Its protein product is CASSRDSGGGYTF. The V gene is TRBV28, the J gene TRBJ1-2, with 7 positions matching TRBD1. Germline V gene sequence: CDR1 MDHEN, CDR2 SYDVKM. The ends lost 6 bases at V and 7 bases at J; junction bases unmatched: 8. The CDR3 covers 13 residues.

The CDR3 spells CASRSSTGLGGSEKLFF. In DNA, the CDR3 is TGCGCCAGCAGGTCTAGTACTGGGCTAGGAGGCAGCGAAAAACTGTTTTTT. The chain links TRBV10-2 to TRBJ1-4; D is unresolved. The CDR3 is made up of 17 amino acids. Germline CDR1 is WSHSY and CDR2 is SAAADI. The ends were cut back, 6 bases at V and 8 bases at J, with 25 bases in the middle.

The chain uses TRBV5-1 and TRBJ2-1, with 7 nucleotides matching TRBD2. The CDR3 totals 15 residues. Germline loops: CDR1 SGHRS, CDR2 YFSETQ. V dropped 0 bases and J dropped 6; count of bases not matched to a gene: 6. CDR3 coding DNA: TGCGCCAGCAGCTTGGAGTCAGGGAGGGTCAATGAGCAGTTCTTC. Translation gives CASSLESGRVNEQFF.

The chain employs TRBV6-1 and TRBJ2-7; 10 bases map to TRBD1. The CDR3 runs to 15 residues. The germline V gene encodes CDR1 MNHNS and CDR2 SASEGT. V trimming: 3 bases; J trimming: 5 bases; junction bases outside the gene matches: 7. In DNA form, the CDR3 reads TGTGCCAGCAGTGATATGACAGGGGGCGCAGACGAGCAGTACTTC. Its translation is CASSDMTGGADEQYF.

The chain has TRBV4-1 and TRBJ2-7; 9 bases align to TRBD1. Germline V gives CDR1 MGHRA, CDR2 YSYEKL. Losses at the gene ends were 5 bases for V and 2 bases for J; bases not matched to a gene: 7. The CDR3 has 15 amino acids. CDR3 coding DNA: TGCGCCAGCAGCGTTGACAGGGGGGTTCCCTACGAGCAGTACTTC. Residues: CASSVDRGVPYEQYF.

CDR3 nucleotide sequence: TGTGCCAGCACCCCCACCGACAGGGAAGAGACCCAGTACTTC. It is translated as CASTPTDREETQYF. The chain has TRBV28 and TRBJ2-5, with 7 nucleotides matching TRBD1. Germline V gene lookup returns CDR1 MDHEN and CDR2 SYDVKM. The CDR3 runs to 14 residues. J was trimmed by 3 bases and V by 7 bases; bases with no gene match: 8.

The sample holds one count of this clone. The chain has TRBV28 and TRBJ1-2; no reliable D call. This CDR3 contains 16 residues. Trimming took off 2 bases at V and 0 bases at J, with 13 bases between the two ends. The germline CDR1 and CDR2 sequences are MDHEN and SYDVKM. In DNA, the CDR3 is TGTGCCAGCAGTTTAGGGAGCACAGTCGCTAACTATGGCTACACCTTC. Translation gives CASSLGSTVANYGYTF.

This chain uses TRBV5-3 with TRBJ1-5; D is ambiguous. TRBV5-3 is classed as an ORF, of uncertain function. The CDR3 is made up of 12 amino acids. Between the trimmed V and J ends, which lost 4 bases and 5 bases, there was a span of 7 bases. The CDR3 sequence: CARSVLYQPQHF. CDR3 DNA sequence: TGTGCCAGAAGCGTACTTTATCAGCCCCAGCATTTT.

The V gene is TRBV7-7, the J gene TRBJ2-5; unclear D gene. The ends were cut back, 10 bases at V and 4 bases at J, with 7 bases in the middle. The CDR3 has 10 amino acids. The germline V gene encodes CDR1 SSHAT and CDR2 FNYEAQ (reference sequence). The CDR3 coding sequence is TGTGCCACCTCTAGAGAGACCCAGTACTTC. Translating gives CATSRETQYF.

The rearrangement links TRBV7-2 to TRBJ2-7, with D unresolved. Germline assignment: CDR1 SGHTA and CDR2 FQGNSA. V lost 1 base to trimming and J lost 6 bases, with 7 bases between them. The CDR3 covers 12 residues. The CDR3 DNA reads TGTGCCAGCAGCTTAGGGTACAGCGAGCAGTACTTC. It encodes CASSLGYSEQYF.

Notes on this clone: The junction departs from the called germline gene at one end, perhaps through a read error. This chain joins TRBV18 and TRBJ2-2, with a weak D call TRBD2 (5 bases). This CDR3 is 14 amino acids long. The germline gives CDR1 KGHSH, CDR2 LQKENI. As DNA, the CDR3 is TGTGCCAGCTCAGCCGACGGGAACACCGGAGAGCTGTTTTTT. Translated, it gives CASSADGNTGELFF.